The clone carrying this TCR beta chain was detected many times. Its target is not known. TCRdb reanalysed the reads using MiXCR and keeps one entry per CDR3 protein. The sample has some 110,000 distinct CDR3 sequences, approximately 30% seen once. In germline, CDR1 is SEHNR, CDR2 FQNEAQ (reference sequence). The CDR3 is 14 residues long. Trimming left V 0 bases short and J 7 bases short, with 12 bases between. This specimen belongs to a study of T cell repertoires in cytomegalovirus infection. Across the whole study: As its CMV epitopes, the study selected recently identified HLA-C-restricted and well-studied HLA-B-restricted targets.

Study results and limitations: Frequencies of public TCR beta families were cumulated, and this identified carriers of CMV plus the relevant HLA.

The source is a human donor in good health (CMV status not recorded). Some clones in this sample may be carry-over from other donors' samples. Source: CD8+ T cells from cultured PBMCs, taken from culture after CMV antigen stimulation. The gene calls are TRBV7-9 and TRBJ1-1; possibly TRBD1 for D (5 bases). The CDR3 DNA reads TGTGCCAGCAGCTTAGCCCAGGGCGCTAGTGAAGCTTTCTTT. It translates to CASSLAQGASEAFF.